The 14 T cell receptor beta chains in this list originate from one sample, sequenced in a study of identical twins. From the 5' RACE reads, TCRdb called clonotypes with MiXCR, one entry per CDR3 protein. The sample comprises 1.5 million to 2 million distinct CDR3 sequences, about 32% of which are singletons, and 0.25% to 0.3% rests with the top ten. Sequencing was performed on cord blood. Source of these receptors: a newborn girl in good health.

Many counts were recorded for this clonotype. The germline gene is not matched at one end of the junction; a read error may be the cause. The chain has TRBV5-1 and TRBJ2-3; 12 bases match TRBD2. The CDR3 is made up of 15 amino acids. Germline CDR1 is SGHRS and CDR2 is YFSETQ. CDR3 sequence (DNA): TGTGCCAGCAGCTGGACTAGCGGGGGCACAGATACGCAGTATTTT. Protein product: CASSWTSGGTDTQYF.

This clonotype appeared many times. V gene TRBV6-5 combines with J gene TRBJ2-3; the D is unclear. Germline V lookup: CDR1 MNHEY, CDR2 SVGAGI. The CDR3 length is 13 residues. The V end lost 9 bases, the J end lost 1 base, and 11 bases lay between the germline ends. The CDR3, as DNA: TGTGCCAGTCAAACGTCCCGCACAGATACGCAGTATTTT. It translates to CASQTSRTDTQYF.

This CDR3 is CASTPGLASFEQFF. CDR3 bases: TGTGCCAGTACCCCAGGACTAGCGTCGTTTGAGCAGTTCTTC. This rearrangement joins TRBV19 to TRBJ2-1; TRBD2 agrees at 9 bases. This CDR3 contains 14 residues. V was pared by 7 bases and J by 9 bases, with 10 bases of the junction left unmatched. Germline lookup yields CDR1 LNHDA and CDR2 SQIVND (reference sequence). Complete variable domain (other parts from reference TRBV19 and TRBJ2-1): DGGITQSPKYLFRKEGQNVTLSCEQNLNHDAMYWYRQDPGQGLRLIYYSQIVNDFQKGDIAEGYSVSREKKESFPLTVTSAQKNPTAFYLCASTPGLASFEQFFGPGTRLTVL.

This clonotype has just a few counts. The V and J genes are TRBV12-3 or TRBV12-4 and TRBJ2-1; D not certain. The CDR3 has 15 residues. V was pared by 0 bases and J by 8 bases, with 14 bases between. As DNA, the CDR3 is TGTGCCAGCAGTTTAGCTCTGGTCAGTGGCCATGAGCAGTTCTTC. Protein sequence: CASSLALVSGHEQFF.

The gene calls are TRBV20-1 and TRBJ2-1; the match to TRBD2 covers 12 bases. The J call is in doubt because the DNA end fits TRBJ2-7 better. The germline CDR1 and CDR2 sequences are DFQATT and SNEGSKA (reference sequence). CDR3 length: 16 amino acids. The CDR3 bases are TGCAGTGCTAGAGATAGACTAGCGGGAGCCACCAATGAGCAGTACTTC. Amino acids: CSARDRLAGATNEQYF.

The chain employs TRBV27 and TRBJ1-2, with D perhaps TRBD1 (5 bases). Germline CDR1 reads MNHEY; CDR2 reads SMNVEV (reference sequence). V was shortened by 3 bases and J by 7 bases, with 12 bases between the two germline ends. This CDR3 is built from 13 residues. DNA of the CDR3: TGTGCCAGCAGTTTCTCCTTCAGGGCTGGCTACACCTTC. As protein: CASSFSFRAGYTF.

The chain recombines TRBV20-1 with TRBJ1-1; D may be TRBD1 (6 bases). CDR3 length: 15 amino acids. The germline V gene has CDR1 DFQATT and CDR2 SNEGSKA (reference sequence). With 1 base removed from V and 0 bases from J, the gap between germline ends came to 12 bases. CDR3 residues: CSARVQGTLNTEAFF. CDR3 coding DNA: TGCAGTGCTAGAGTCCAGGGGACATTGAACACTGAAGCTTTCTTT.

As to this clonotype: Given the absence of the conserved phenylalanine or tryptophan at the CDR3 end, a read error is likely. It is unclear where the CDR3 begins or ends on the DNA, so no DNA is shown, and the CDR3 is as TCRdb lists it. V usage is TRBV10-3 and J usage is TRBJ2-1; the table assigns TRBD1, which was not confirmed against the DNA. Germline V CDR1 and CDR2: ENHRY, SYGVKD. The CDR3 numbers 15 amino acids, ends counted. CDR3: CAVSEGTGRSYTFGS.

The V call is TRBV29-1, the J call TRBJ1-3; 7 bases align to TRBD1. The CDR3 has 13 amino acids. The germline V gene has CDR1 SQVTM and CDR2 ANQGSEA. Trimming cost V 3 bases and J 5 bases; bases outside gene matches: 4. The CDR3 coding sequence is TGCAGCGTTGAGACAGGGAGAAGAAACACCATATATTTT. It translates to CSVETGRRNTIYF.

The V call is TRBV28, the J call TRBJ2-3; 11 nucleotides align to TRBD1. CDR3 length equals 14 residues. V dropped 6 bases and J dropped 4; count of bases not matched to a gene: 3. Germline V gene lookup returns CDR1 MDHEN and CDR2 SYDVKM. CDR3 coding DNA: TGTGCCAGCAGGTCGGGACAGGGGGCAGATACGCAGTATTTT. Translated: CASRSGQGADTQYF. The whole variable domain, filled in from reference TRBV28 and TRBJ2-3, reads DVKVTQSSRYLVKRTGEKVFLECVQDMDHENMFWYRQDPGLGLRLIYFSYDVKMKEKGDIPEGYSVSREKKERFSLILESASTNQTSMYLCASRSGQGADTQYFGPGTRLTVL.

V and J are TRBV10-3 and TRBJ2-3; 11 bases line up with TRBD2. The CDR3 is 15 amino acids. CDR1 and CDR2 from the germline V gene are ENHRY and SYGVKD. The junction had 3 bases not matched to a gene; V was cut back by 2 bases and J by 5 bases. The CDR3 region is CAISEALAGGDTQYF. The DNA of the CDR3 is TGTGCCATCAGTGAGGCCCTAGCGGGGGGAGATACGCAGTATTTT.

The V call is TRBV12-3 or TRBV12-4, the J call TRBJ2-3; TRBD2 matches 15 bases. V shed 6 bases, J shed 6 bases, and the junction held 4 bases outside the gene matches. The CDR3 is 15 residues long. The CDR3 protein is CASRRGTSGRDTQYF. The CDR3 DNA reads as TGTGCCAGCAGACGAGGGACTAGCGGGAGGGATACGCAGTATTTT.

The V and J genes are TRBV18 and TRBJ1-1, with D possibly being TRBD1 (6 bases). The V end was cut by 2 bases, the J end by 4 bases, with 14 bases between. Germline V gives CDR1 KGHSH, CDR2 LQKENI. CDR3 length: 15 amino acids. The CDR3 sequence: CASSPSGGLGTEAFF. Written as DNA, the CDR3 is TGTGCCAGCTCACCATCTGGGGGGCTGGGCACTGAAGCTTTCTTT. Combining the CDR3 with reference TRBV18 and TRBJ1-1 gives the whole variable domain NAGVMQNPRHLVRRRGQEARLRCSPMKGHSHVYWYRQLPEEGLKFMVYLQKENIIDESGMPKERFSAEFPKEGPSILRIQQVVRGDSAAYFCASSPSGGLGTEAFFGQGTRLTVV.

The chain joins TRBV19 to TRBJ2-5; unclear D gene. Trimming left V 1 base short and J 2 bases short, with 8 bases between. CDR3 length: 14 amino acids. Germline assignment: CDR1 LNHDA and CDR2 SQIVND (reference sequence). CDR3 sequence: CASSIGRVQETQYF. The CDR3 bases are TGTGCCAGTAGTATAGGTCGGGTTCAAGAGACCCAGTACTTC.